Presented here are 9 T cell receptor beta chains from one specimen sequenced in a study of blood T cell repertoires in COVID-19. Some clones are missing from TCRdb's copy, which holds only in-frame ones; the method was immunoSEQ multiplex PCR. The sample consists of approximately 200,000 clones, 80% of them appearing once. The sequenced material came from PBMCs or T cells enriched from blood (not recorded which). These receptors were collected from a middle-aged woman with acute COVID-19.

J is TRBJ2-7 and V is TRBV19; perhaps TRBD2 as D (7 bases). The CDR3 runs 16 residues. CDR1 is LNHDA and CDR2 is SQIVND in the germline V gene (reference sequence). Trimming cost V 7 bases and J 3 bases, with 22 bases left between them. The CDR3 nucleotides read TGTGCCAGTAACCCTTTGGGGGGGGACACAAACTACGAGCAGTACTTC. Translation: CASNPLGGDTNYEQYF.

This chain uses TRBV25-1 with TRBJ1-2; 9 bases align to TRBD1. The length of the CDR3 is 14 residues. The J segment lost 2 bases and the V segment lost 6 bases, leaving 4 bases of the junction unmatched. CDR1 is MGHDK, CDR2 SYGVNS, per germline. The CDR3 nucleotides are TGTGCCAGCAGACGGACAGGGGAGAACTATGGCTACACCTTC. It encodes CASRRTGENYGYTF.

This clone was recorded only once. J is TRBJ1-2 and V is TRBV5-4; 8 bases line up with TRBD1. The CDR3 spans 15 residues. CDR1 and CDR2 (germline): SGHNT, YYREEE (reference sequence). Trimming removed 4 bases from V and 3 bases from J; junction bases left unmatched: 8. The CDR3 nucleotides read TGTGCCAGCAGCCGTGCCGGGACAGGAGACTATGGCTACACCTTC. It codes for CASSRAGTGDYGYTF.

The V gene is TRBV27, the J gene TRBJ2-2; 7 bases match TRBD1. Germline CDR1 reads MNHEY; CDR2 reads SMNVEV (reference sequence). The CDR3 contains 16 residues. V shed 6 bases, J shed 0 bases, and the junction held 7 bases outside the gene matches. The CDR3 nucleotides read TGTGCCAGCAGCCTTGAACAGGGGACGAACACCGGGGAGCTGTTTTTT. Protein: CASSLEQGTNTGELFF.

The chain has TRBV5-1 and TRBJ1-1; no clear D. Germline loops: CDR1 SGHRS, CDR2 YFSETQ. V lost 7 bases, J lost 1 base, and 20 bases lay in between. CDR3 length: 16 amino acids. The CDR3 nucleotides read TGCGCCAGCGAAACCGGGAACTCAGAGAGGAACACTGAAGCTTTCTTT. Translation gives CASETGNSERNTEAFF.

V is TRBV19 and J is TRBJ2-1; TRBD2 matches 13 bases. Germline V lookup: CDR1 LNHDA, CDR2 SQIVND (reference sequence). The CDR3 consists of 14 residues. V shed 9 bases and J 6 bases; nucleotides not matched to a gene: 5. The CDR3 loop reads CASGLAGVANEQFF. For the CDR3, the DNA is TGTGCCAGCGGACTAGCGGGAGTCGCCAATGAGCAGTTCTTC.

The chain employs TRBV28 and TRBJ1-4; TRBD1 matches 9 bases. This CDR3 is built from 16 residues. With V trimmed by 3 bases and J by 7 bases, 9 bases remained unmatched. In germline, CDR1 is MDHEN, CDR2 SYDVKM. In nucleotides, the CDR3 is TGTGCCAGCAGTTTTTCAGGGACAGGGTGGGGTGAAAAACTGTTTTTT. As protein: CASSFSGTGWGEKLFF. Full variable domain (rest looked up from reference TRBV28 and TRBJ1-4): DVKVTQSSRYLVKRTGEKVFLECVQDMDHENMFWYRQDPGLGLRLIYFSYDVKMKEKGDIPEGYSVSREKKERFSLILESASTNQTSMYLCASSFSGTGWGEKLFFGSGTQLSVL.

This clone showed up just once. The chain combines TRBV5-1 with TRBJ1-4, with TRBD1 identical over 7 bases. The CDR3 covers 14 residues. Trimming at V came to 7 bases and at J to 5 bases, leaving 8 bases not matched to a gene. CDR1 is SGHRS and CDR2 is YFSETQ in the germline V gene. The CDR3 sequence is CASRRTGSNEKLFF. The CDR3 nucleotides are TGCGCCAGCCGGAGGACAGGATCAAATGAAAAACTGTTTTTT.

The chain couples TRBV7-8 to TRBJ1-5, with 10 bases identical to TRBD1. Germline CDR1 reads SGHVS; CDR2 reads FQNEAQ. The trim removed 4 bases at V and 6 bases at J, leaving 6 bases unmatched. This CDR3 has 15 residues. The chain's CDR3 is CASSSGTGVGQPQHF. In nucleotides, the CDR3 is TGTGCCAGCAGCTCAGGGACAGGGGTCGGTCAGCCCCAGCATTTT.